The sequence of this T cell receptor beta chain was determined in a study of blood T cell repertoires in COVID-19. Looking at the study overall: Sources were T cells, B-cell-depleted T cells, or PBMCs; the material itself was cDNA or gDNA.

Everyone who took part was roughly 18 to 89 years old, and they came from fewer than 25 US areas. Participant reports of clinical history set cohort assignment. Germline CDR1 is MNHEY and CDR2 is SVGAGI. J lost 0 bases, V lost 6 bases, and 6 bases had no gene match. The CDR3 extends over 15 amino acids. Original data processing: Reference gene primer amplification yielded estimated nucleated cell counts. The data were produced by immunoSEQ multiplex PCR, yet TCRdb's version contains in-frame clones alone and is incomplete. Clone size and the V and J calls come from that table; the DNA yielded D and trimming. Seen here are hundreds of thousands of clones, more than 75% observed once, and the top ten hold approximately 4.6%.

The sequenced sample consisted of PBMCs or T cells enriched from blood (not recorded which). The clonotype originates from a man aged 30-40 years with acute COVID-19. The genes are TRBV6-5 and TRBJ1-1; TRBD1 agrees at 8 bases. The CDR3 loop reads CASRETGALNTEAFF. Written as DNA, the CDR3 is TGTGCCAGCAGGGAGACAGGGGCCTTGAACACTGAAGCTTTCTTT.